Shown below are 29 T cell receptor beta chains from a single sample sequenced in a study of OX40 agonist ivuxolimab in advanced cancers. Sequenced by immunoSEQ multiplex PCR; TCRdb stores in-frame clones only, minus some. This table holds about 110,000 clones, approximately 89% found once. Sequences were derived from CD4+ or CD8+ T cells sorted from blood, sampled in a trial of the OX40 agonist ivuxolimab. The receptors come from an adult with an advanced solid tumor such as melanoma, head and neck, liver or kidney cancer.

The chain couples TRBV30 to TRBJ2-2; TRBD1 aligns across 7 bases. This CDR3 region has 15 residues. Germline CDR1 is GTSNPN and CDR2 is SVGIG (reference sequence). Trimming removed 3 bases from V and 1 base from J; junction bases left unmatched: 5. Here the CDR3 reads CAWRETGWNTGELFF. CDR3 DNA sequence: TGTGCCTGGAGAGAGACAGGGTGGAACACCGGGGAGCTGTTTTTT.

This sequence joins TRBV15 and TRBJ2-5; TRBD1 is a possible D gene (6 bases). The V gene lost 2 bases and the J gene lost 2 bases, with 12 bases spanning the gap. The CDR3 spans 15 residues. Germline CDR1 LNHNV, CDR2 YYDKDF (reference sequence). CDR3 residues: CATSRSRTVQETQYF. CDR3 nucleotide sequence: TGTGCCACCAGCAGATCTAGGACAGTACAAGAGACCCAGTACTTC.

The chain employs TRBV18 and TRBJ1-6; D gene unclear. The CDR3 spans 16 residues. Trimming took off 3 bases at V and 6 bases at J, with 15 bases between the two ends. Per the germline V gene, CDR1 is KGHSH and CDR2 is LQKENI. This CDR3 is CASSPVSSESNSPLHF. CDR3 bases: TGTGCCAGCTCACCTGTTTCATCGGAGTCTAATTCACCCCTCCACTTT.

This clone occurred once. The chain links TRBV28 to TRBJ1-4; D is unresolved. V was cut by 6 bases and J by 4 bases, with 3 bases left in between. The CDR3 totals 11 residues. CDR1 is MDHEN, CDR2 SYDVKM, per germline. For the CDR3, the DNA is TGTGCCAGCAGGGGTAATGAAAAACTGTTTTTT. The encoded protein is CASRGNEKLFF.

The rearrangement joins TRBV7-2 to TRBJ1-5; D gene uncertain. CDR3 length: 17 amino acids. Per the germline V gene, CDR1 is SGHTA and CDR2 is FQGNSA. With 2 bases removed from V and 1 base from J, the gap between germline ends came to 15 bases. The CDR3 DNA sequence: TGTGCCAGCAGCTTACAAGGGCTGAGTACAAGCAATCAGCCCCAGCATTTT. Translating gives CASSLQGLSTSNQPQHF.

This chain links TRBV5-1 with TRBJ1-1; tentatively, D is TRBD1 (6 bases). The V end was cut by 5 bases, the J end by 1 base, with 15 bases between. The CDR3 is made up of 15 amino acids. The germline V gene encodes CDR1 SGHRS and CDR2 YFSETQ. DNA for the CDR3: TGCGCCAGCAGTCAGGAAACAGGGTCGAACACTGAAGCTTTCTTT. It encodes CASSQETGSNTEAFF.

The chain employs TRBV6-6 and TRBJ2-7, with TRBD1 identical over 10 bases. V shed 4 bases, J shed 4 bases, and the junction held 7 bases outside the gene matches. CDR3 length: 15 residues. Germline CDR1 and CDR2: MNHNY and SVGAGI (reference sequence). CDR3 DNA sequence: TGTGCCAGCAGTTTAAGGGGGACAGGGGAGTACGAGCAGTACTTC. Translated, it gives CASSLRGTGEYEQYF.

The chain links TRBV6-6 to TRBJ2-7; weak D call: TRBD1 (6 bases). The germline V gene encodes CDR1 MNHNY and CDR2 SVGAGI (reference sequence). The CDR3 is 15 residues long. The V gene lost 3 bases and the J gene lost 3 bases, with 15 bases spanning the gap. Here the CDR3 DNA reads TGTGCCAGCAGTTATTCGACAGGTTTAGGCTACGAGCAGTACTTC. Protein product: CASSYSTGLGYEQYF.

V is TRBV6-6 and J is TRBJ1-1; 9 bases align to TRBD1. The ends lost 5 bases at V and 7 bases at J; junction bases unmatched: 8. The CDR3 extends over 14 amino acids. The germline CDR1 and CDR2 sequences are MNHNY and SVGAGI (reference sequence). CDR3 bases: TGTGCCAGCAGTACTGGACAGGGGATAGGTGAAGCTTTCTTT. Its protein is CASSTGQGIGEAFF.

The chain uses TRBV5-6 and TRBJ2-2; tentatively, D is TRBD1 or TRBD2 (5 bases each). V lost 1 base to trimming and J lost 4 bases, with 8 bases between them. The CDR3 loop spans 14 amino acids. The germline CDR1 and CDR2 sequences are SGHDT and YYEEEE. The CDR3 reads CASSLRDPTGELFF. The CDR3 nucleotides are TGTGCCAGCAGCTTGAGGGACCCCACCGGGGAGCTGTTTTTT. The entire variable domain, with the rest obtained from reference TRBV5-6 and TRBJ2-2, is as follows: DAGVTQSPTHLIKTRGQQVTLRCSPKSGHDTVSWYQQALGQGPQFIFQYYEEEERQRGNFPDRFSGHQFPNYSSELNVNALLLGDSALYLCASSLRDPTGELFFGEGSRLTVL.

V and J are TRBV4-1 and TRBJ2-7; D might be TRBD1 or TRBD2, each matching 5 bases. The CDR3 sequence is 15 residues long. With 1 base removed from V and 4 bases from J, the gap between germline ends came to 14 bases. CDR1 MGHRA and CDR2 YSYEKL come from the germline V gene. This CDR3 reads CASSQALGRNYEQYF. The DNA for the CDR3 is TGCGCCAGCAGCCAAGCCCTGGGACGGAATTACGAGCAGTACTTC.

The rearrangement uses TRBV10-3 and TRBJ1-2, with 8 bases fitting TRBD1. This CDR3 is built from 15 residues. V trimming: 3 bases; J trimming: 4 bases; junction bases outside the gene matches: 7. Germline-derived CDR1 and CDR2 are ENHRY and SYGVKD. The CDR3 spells CAISESYRGSYGYTF. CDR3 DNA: TGTGCCATCAGTGAATCCTACAGGGGGTCCTATGGCTACACCTTC.

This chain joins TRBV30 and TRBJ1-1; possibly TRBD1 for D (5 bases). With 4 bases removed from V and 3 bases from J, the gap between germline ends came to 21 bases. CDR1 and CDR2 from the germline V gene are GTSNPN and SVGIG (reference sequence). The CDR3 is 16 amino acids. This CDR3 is CAWNPSGWNGDTEAFF. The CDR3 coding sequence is TGTGCCTGGAATCCCTCAGGGTGGAATGGGGACACTGAAGCTTTCTTT.

The CDR3 spells CASSLGAGGEYGYTF. The DNA of the CDR3 is TGTGCCAGCAGCTTAGGAGCAGGGGGAGAGTATGGCTACACCTTC. The genes are TRBV7-8 and TRBJ1-2, with TRBD1 matching 7 bases. Germline assignment: CDR1 SGHVS and CDR2 FQNEAQ. V trimming: 1 base; J trimming: 5 bases; junction bases outside the gene matches: 7. The CDR3 contains 15 residues.

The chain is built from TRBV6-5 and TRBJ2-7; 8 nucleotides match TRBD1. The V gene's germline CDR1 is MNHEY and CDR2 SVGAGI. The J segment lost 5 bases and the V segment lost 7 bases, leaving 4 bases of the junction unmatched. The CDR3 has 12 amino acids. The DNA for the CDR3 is TGTGCCAGCAACGCAGGGGGCCACGAGCAGTACTTC. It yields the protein CASNAGGHEQYF.

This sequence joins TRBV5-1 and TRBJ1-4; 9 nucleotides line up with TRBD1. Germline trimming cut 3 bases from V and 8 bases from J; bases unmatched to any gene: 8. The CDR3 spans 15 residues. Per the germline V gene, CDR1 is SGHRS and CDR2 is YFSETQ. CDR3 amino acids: CASSWGQGRGEKLFF. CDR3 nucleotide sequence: TGCGCCAGCAGCTGGGGACAGGGACGGGGAGAAAAACTGTTTTTT.

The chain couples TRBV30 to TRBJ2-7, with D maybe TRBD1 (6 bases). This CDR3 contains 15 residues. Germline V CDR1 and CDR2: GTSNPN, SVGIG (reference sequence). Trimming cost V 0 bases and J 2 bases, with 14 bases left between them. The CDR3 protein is CAWSVLGNRAYEQYF. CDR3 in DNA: TGTGCCTGGAGTGTACTGGGGAACAGGGCCTACGAGCAGTACTTC.

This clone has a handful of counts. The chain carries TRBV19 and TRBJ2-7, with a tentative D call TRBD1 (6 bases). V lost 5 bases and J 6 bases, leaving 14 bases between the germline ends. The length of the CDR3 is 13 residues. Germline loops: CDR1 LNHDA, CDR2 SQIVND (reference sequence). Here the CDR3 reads CASSLPGEGEQYF. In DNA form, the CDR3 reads TGTGCCAGTAGTTTGCCAGGGGAAGGCGAGCAGTACTTC.

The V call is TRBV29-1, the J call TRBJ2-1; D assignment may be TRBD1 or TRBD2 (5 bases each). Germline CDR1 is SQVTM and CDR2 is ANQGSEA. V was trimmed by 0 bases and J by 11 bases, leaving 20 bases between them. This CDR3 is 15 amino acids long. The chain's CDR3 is CSVEDDGATNLKQFF. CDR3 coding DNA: TGCAGCGTTGAAGATGACGGGGCGACAAATCTTAAGCAGTTCTTC.

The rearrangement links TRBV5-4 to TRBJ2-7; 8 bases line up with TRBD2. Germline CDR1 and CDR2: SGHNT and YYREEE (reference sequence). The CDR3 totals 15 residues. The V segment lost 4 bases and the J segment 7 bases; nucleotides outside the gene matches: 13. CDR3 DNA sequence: TGTGCCAGCAGCCCCGGGGGGGGATTCTATGTTGAGCAGTACTTC. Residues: CASSPGGGFYVEQYF.

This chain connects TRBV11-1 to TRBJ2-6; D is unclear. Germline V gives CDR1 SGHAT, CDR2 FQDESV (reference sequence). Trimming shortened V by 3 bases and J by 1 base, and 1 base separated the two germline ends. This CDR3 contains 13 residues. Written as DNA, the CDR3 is TGTGCCAGCAGCTTTTCTGGGGCCAACGTCCTGACTTTC. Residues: CASSFSGANVLTF.

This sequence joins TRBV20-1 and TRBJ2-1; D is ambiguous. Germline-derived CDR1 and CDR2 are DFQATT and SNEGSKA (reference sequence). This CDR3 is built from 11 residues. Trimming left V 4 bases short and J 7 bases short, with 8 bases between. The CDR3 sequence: CSAIIWNEQFF. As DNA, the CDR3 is TGCAGTGCTATTATTTGGAATGAGCAGTTCTTC.

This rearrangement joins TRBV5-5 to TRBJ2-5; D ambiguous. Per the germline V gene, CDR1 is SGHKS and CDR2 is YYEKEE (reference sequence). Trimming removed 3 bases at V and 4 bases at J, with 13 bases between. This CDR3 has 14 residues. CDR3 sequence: CASSSRVTPETQYF. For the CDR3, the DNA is TGTGCCAGCAGCTCGCGCGTGACCCCAGAGACCCAGTACTTC.

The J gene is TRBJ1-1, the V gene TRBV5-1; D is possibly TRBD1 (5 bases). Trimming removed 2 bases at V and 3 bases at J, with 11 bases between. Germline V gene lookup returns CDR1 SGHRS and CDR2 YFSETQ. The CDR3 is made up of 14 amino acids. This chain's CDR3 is CASSFGGSYTEAFF. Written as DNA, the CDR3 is TGCGCCAGCAGCTTCGGGGGATCCTACACTGAAGCTTTCTTT.

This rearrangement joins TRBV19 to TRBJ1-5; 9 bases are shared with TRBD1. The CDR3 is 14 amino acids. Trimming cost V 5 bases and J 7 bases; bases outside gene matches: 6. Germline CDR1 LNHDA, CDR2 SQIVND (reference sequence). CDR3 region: CASSLDRGWQPQHF. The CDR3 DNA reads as TGTGCCAGTAGTTTGGACAGGGGTTGGCAGCCCCAGCATTTT.

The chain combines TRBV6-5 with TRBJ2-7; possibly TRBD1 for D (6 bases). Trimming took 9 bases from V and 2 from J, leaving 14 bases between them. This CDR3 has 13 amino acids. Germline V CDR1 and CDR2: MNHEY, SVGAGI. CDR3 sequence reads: CASRMGATYEQYF. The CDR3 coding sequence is TGTGCCAGTAGAATGGGGGCTACCTACGAGCAGTACTTC.

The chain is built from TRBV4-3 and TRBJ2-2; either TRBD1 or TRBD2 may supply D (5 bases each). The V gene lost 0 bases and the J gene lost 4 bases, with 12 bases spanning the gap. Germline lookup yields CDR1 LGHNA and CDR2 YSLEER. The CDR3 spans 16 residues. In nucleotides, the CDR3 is TGCGCCAGCAGCCAAGATGGGTACGGGGCCACCGGGGAGCTGTTTTTT. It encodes CASSQDGYGATGELFF.

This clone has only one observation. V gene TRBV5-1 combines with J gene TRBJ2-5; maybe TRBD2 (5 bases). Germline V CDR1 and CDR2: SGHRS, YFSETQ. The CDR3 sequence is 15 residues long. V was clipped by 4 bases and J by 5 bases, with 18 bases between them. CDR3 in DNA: TGCGCCAGCAGCCCGTCTCGGGGTACGGGGGAGACCCAGTACTTC. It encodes CASSPSRGTGETQYF.

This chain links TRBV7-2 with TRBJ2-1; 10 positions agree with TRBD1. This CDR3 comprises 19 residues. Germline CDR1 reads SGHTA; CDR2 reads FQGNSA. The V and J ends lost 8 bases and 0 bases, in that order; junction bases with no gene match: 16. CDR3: CASCSPGTGAPSSYNEQFF. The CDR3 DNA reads TGTGCCAGCTGCTCTCCCGGGACAGGGGCCCCAAGCTCCTACAATGAGCAGTTCTTC.